Following are 8 T cell receptor beta chains from one sample sequenced in a study of T cells in women clearing cervical HPV infection. Method: immunoSEQ multiplex PCR; TCRdb's copy keeps in-frame clones and lacks some. Here the sample table reports 20,000 to 25,000 clones. Sequencing was performed on blood buffy coat. These receptors were obtained from a woman between 18 and 70 years old with a cervical HPV16 infection that either progressed to CIN3+ or cleared (not recorded which).

Details on this clone: Read coverage stops 3 residues before the CDR3 terminus; the germline J gene supplies the remainder. The chain has TRBV29-1 and TRBJ1-1; D is unresolved. Germline V gene lookup returns CDR1 SQVTM and CDR2 ANQGSEA. CDR3 length: 13 amino acids. V lost 0 bases and J 1 base, leaving 6 bases between the germline ends. This CDR3 reads CSVEEPGNTEAFF. The sequenced part of the CDR3 DNA is TGCAGCGTTGAAGAGCCAGGGAACACTGAA.

For this clone: The CDR3 end falls 3 residues outside the read, so it is completed with the germline J gene. The gene calls are TRBV29-1 and TRBJ1-3; TRBD1 matches at 7 bases. Germline assignment: CDR1 SQVTM and CDR2 ANQGSEA. This CDR3 contains 13 residues. CDR3 DNA, as far as it was read: TGCAGCGTTGAGGAGGGGGCGCATAGAGTC. This encodes CSVEEGAHRV. The complete CDR3 protein is CSVEEGAHRVIYF.

With regard to this clone: Sequencing ends 3 residues short of the CDR3 end; the germline J gene provides the rest. The chain recombines TRBV10-3 with TRBJ1-1, with a weak D call TRBD1 (5 bases). This CDR3 is built from 14 residues. Germline CDR1 is ENHRY and CDR2 is SYGVKD. The V end lost 4 bases, the J end lost 5 bases, and 14 bases lay between the germline ends. The CDR3 sequence: CAISASGAGTEAFF. The part of the CDR3 DNA that was read is TGTGCCATCAGTGCAAGTGGGGCCGGGACTGAA.

Turning to this clone: The read ends 3 residues before the CDR3 terminus; that terminus is restored from the germline J gene. The chain employs TRBV9 and TRBJ2-1; 10 nucleotides match TRBD2. This CDR3 has 15 residues. CDR1 is SGDLS, CDR2 YYNGEE, per germline. The V segment lost 5 bases and the J segment 4 bases; nucleotides outside the gene matches: 6. The CDR3: CASSETSGPYNEQFF. The sequenced part of the CDR3 DNA is TGTGCCAGCAGTGAGACTAGCGGGCCTTACAATGAG.

A note on this clone: The read gets to within 3 residues of the CDR3 end, and the germline J gene fills in the rest. This chain links TRBV2 with TRBJ2-2; D ambiguous. The V gene's germline CDR1 is SNHLY and CDR2 FYNNEI. With 6 bases removed from V and 3 bases from J, the gap between germline ends came to 5 bases. This CDR3 has 12 amino acids. CDR3 loop: CASSRDTGELFF. The covered CDR3 bases are TGTGCCAGCAGCCGGGACACCGGGGAG.

On this clone: The read is 3 residues too short to cover the CDR3 end, so that end is filled in from the germline J gene. The chain recombines TRBV20-1 with TRBJ1-1, with 7 positions matching TRBD1. Unmatched junction bases numbered 7, after V lost 1 base and J lost 5 bases. Germline CDR1 is DFQATT and CDR2 is SNEGSKA (reference sequence). The CDR3 covers 14 residues. The CDR3 reads CSARVQGVVTEAFF. CDR3 DNA, as far as it was read: TGCAGTGCTAGAGTCCAGGGGGTAGTTACTGAA.

CDR3 DNA (partial): TGTGCCAGCTCACTAGCGGGAGGGACCTACGAC. Translated, it gives CASSLAGGTYD. The entire CDR3 reads CASSLAGGTYDYTF. V and J are TRBV18 and TRBJ1-2; possibly TRBD1 for D (5 bases). The read finishes 3 residues shy of the CDR3 end, and the germline J gene is used to complete it. This CDR3 region has 14 residues. Germline V gene lookup returns CDR1 KGHSH and CDR2 LQKENI.

Of note for this clone: The CDR3 goes on 3 residues after the read ends, and that part is filled in from the germline J gene. The chain employs TRBV7-9 and TRBJ1-2; the D is unclear. There are 14 residues in the CDR3. Germline V gives CDR1 SEHNR, CDR2 FQNEAQ (reference sequence). V was pared by 2 bases and J by 4 bases, with 11 bases between. The DNA read from the CDR3 is TGTGCCAGCAGCTTAAGGTATCAGGCCTATGGC. Protein: CASSLRYQAYG. The complete CDR3 reads CASSLRYQAYGYTF.